Below, one T cell receptor (beta chain) is given with its context. Exposed enrollees encountered a COVID-19 case at some point within 2 weeks before study entry. Germline V gene sequence: CDR1 LNHDA, CDR2 SQIVND (reference sequence). This CDR3 has 15 amino acids. V was clipped by 7 bases and J by 7 bases; unmatched bases: 10. The data belong to a study of blood T cell repertoires in COVID-19. Turning to the study itself: In each case, the material was cDNA or gDNA derived from T cells, B-cell-depleted T cells, or PBMCs.

The assay was immunoSEQ multiplex PCR, and TCRdb's table has in-frame clones only and misses some. The table shows 200,000 to 250,000 clones, with 88% occurring only once. This chain links TRBV19 with TRBJ1-2; 12 bases align to TRBD1. The TCR sequence derives from a woman in her twenties or thirties who had been exposed to COVID-19. The source material was PBMCs or T cells enriched from blood (not recorded which). CDR3 in amino acids: CASMPGQGAVGGYTF. The DNA for the CDR3 is TGTGCCAGTATGCCGGGACAGGGGGCGGTTGGTGGCTACACCTTC.